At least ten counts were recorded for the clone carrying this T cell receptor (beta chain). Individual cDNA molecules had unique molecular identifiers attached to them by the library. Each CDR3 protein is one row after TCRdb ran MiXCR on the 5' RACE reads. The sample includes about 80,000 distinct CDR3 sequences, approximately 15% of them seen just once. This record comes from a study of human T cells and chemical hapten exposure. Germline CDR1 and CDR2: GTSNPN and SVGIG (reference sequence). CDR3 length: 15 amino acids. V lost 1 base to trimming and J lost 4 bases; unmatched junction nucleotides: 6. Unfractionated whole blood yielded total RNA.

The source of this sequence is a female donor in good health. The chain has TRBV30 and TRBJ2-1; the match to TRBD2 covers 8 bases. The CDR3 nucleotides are TGTGCCTGGAGTGATCCCCGCGGGGGGTACAATGAGCAGTTCTTC. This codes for CAWSDPRGGYNEQFF.